This TCR beta chain was identified in a study of blood T cell repertoires in COVID-19. Study-wide context: The United States, Italy and Spain were the sources of the acute and convalescent COVID-19 samples. Sources were T cells, B-cell-depleted T cells, or PBMCs; the material itself was cDNA or gDNA.

Germline CDR1 is KGHSH and CDR2 is LQKENI. Between the trimmed V and J ends, which lost 3 bases and 6 bases, there was a span of 16 bases. The CDR3 loop spans 15 amino acids. Per the study methods: Estimated nucleated cell counts came from reference gene primer amplification. Sequencing was performed with immunoSEQ multiplex PCR; in TCRdb, only in-frame clones are kept and a portion is missing. D and trimming were read from the DNA, whereas the V and J calls and clone size are those reported in that table. This table holds about 250,000 clones, roughly 80% found once. This chain joins TRBV18 and TRBJ2-3; possibly TRBD1 for D (6 bases). Sequenced sample: peripheral blood. The origin of this receptor is a woman in her sixties with active or convalescent COVID-19. The CDR3 nucleotides are TGTGCCAGCTCACCCAACGGCAGGGGAAGCGATACGCAGTATTTT. Its translation: CASSPNGRGSDTQYF.